Listed here are 20 T cell receptor beta chains from one sample, sequenced in a study of response to subunit inactivated influenza vaccine. TCRdb reanalysed the RT-PCR reads using MiXCR and keeps one entry per CDR3 protein. The sample gives some 500,000 distinct CDR3 sequences, approximately 16% of which show up once; roughly 3.1% is in the top ten. The source was CD4+ T cells sorted from PBMCs, collected around 25 months after vaccination. These receptors all stem from a man aged 45-69 years who received an inactivated influenza vaccine.

This clonotype was observed a few times. The chain recombines TRBV6-2 or TRBV6-3 with TRBJ1-1, with D possibly matching TRBD1 (5 bases). Germline V gene sequence: CDR1 MNHEY, CDR2 SVGEGT. V was clipped by 4 bases and J by 2 bases, with 11 bases between them. The CDR3 contains 14 residues. For the CDR3, the DNA is TGTGCCAGCAGTTCCGACAGACCTAACACTGAAGCTTTCTTT. This gives the protein CASSSDRPNTEAFF.

This clonotype was seen many times. The V call is TRBV12-3 or TRBV12-4, the J call TRBJ1-5; D is perhaps TRBD1 (5 bases). With 6 bases removed from V and 2 bases from J, the gap between germline ends came to 14 bases. This CDR3 comprises 15 residues. The CDR3 spells CASSLEGGGNQPQHF. In DNA, the CDR3 is TGTGCCAGCAGCCTGGAGGGAGGGGGCAATCAGCCCCAGCATTTT.

This sequence joins TRBV20-1 and TRBJ2-3; D gene ambiguous. The CDR3 is 19 residues long. V gave up 0 bases and J gave up 1 base, with 23 bases separating them. Germline-derived CDR1 and CDR2 are DFQATT and SNEGSKA (reference sequence). The CDR3 loop reads CSARDSGKFIIMGTDTQYF. CDR3 in DNA: TGCAGTGCTAGAGATTCTGGGAAATTCATTATAATGGGCACAGATACGCAGTATTTT.

There are a few counts of this clonotype. This rearrangement joins TRBV11-2 to TRBJ2-5, with 8 bases identical to TRBD2. There are 16 residues in the CDR3. The germline V gene has CDR1 SGHAT and CDR2 FQNNGV. The V and J ends lost 1 base and 0 bases, in that order; junction bases with no gene match: 4. Here the CDR3 reads CASSLGSGGYQETQYF. The CDR3 coding sequence is TGTGCCAGCAGCTTAGGGAGCGGGGGCTACCAAGAGACCCAGTACTTC.

The chain carries TRBV11-1 and TRBJ1-2; no firm D call. V gave up 0 bases and J gave up 3 bases, with 20 bases separating them. Germline CDR1 and CDR2: SGHAT and FQDESV (reference sequence). The CDR3 is made up of 18 amino acids. The CDR3 region has the DNA TGTGCCAGCAGCTTAGCGCGCGGGGTTATCAGATTCGACTATGGCTACACCTTC. This sequence encodes CASSLARGVIRFDYGYTF.

This clonotype was counted a few times. The J gene is TRBJ2-1, the V gene TRBV10-3, with D possibly being TRBD2 (6 bases). The V gene's germline CDR1 is ENHRY and CDR2 SYGVKD. V was pared by 8 bases and J by 2 bases, with 16 bases between. This CDR3 has 15 residues. CDR3 loop: CAIRRDGSAYNEQFF. DNA of the CDR3: TGTGCCATCCGCCGGGACGGGAGCGCCTACAATGAGCAGTTCTTC.

V gene TRBV28 combines with J gene TRBJ2-3; D uncertain. CDR1 and CDR2 from the germline V gene are MDHEN and SYDVKM. CDR3 length: 16 residues. The V gene lost 5 bases and the J gene lost 0 bases, with 15 bases spanning the gap. CDR3 bases: TGTGCCAGCAGTACCGATACCGGGCTCAGCACAGATACGCAGTATTTT. Protein sequence: CASSTDTGLSTDTQYF.

The V call is TRBV4-3, the J call TRBJ1-6; 7 nucleotides agree with TRBD1. CDR1 and CDR2 (germline): LGHNA, YSLEER. The junction had 5 bases not matched to a gene; V was cut back by 0 bases and J by 9 bases. The length of the CDR3 is 15 residues. CDR3 nucleotide sequence: TGCGCCAGCAGCCAAGAGGGACAGACCCGTTCACCCCTCCACTTT. Encoded protein: CASSQEGQTRSPLHF.

This clonotype was found a few times. The chain is built from TRBV7-2 and TRBJ2-1, with D possibly TRBD2 on 6 matching bases. The CDR3 is made up of 14 amino acids. V gave up 2 bases and J gave up 11 bases, with 16 bases separating them. Germline V gene lookup returns CDR1 SGHTA and CDR2 FQGNSA. CDR3 in DNA: TGTGCCAGCAGCTTATGGGGTCGGGAGCCTCAGCAGTTCTTC. It encodes CASSLWGREPQQFF. The whole variable domain, filled in from reference TRBV7-2 and TRBJ2-1, reads GAGVSQSPSNKVTEKGKDVELRCDPISGHTALYWYRQSLGQGLEFLIYFQGNSAPDKSGLPSDRFSAERTGGSVSTLTIQRTQQEDSAVYLCASSLWGREPQQFFGPGTRLTVL.

The chain combines TRBV6-5 with TRBJ2-5; D not certain. V lost 2 bases and J lost 1, with 11 bases in between. This CDR3 spans 15 amino acids. Germline lookup yields CDR1 MNHEY and CDR2 SVGAGI. The CDR3 here is CASSYGGLGQETQYF. The CDR3 DNA reads as TGTGCCAGCAGTTACGGCGGTTTGGGCCAAGAGACCCAGTACTTC.

In this sample, this clonotype turned up many times. The chain combines TRBV29-1 with TRBJ2-1; D uncertain. Germline loops: CDR1 SQVTM, CDR2 ANQGSEA. CDR3 length: 16 residues. The V and J ends lost 6 bases and 7 bases respectively, with 25 bases between them. The CDR3 region has the DNA TGCAGCGTGGAACGAACAAGGGTATCTTACCGAAATGAGCAGTTCTTC. Protein: CSVERTRVSYRNEQFF.

J is TRBJ1-6 and V is TRBV20-1; 7 bases are a match to TRBD1. The CDR3 extends over 14 amino acids. Germline V CDR1 and CDR2: DFQATT, SNEGSKA (reference sequence). After removal of 6 bases from V and 7 bases from J, the junction contained 9 bases not matched to a gene. The CDR3 loop reads CSANRGIGNSPLHF. DNA of the CDR3: TGCAGTGCAAACAGGGGAATTGGAAATTCACCCCTCCACTTT.

This clonotype was picked up a small number of times. The chain has TRBV7-6 and TRBJ2-1, with 11 bases lining up with TRBD2. Germline CDR1 reads SGHVS; CDR2 reads FNYEAQ. Trimming at V came to 3 bases and at J to 13 bases, leaving 8 bases not matched to a gene. This CDR3 spans 14 amino acids. CDR3 DNA: TGTGCCAGCAGCTTTAGCGGGAGGGGTTTCGAACAGTTCTTC. The encoded protein is CASSFSGRGFEQFF.

This clonotype showed up just a few times. The V gene is TRBV7-9, the J gene TRBJ2-7; D is ambiguous. CDR3 length: 15 residues. Deletions cut 2 bases from V and 2 bases from J, with 13 bases between. Germline V CDR1 and CDR2: SEHNR, FQNEAQ (reference sequence). CDR3 DNA: TGTGCCAGCAGCTTATTTATTAGGGCCCCCTACGAGCAGTACTTC. Protein product: CASSLFIRAPYEQYF.

This clonotype was picked up one time. The V gene is TRBV6-2 or TRBV6-3, the J gene TRBJ2-1; D may correspond to TRBD1 or TRBD2 (5 bases each). This CDR3 is built from 14 residues. The V gene lost 2 bases and the J gene lost 12 bases, with 17 bases spanning the gap. The germline V gene encodes CDR1 MNHEY and CDR2 SVGEGT. The CDR3 here is CASSYMGDLRGQFF. CDR3 nucleotide sequence: TGTGCCAGCAGTTACATGGGAGACCTTAGGGGGCAGTTCTTC.

There are a few counts of this clonotype. J is TRBJ2-7 and V is TRBV3-1; either TRBD1 or TRBD2 may fit D (5 bases each). CDR3 size: 17 residues. Trimming removed 3 bases at V and 0 bases at J, with 18 bases between. The germline V gene encodes CDR1 LGHDT and CDR2 YNNKEL (reference sequence). Here the CDR3 reads CASSHLPGRTTSYEQYF. The CDR3 nucleotides read TGTGCCAGCAGCCACCTCCCGGGACGGACGACCTCCTACGAGCAGTACTTC.

This clonotype has ten or more counts. The chain uses TRBV4-3 and TRBJ1-2; no firm D call. The germline V gene encodes CDR1 LGHNA and CDR2 YSLEER. V lost 4 bases to trimming and J lost 0 bases, with 9 bases between them. The CDR3 length is 14 residues. The CDR3 DNA sequence: TGCGCCAGCAGCCTGACTGGGGCTAACTATGGCTACACCTTC. It specifies CASSLTGANYGYTF.

The chain couples TRBV10-3 to TRBJ2-5; 7 bases line up with TRBD1. The V and J ends lost 10 bases and 3 bases, in that order; junction bases with no gene match: 8. CDR3 length: 13 amino acids. Per the germline V gene, CDR1 is ENHRY and CDR2 is SYGVKD. The CDR3 region is CATAGTEKETQYF. The CDR3 DNA reads as TGTGCCACCGCCGGGACAGAGAAAGAGACCCAGTACTTC.

This clonotype was found a few times. The rearrangement joins TRBV12-3 or TRBV12-4 to TRBJ1-1, with D unresolved. The CDR3 is made up of 14 amino acids. The V end was cut by 5 bases, the J end by 4 bases, with 14 bases between. CDR3 bases: TGTGCCAGCAGTCTAGATACAAGAGGCACTGAAGCTTTCTTT. It specifies CASSLDTRGTEAFF.

This clonotype was seen a handful of times. The chain carries TRBV20-1 and TRBJ2-7; a possible D gene is TRBD2 (6 bases). Germline CDR1 DFQATT, CDR2 SNEGSKA (reference sequence). This CDR3 is built from 13 residues. Trimming pared 4 bases from V and 5 bases from J, leaving 15 bases between. The CDR3 protein is CSANPSPGDEQYF. In nucleotides, the CDR3 is TGCAGTGCTAATCCTAGTCCGGGGGACGAGCAGTACTTC.